These 5 T cell receptor beta chains came from one sample sequenced in a study of blood T cell repertoires in COVID-19. The protocol was immunoSEQ multiplex PCR, while the TCRdb copy is restricted to in-frame clones and leaves out a portion. The sample includes more than 70,000 clones, under 85% seen only once; the top ten take around 10%. Source material: peripheral blood. The receptor source for this set is a human donor in a cohort sampled during active COVID-19.

This rearrangement joins TRBV5-1 to TRBJ1-4, with 9 bases matching TRBD1. Germline V CDR1 and CDR2: SGHRS, YFSETQ. The CDR3 totals 16 residues. Trimming removed 4 bases from V and 5 bases from J; junction bases left unmatched: 9. CDR3 sequence (DNA): TGCGCCAGCAGCCTGGACAGGGGCCCCACCAATGAAAAACTGTTTTTT. Amino acid sequence: CASSLDRGPTNEKLFF.

V is TRBV6-2 or TRBV6-3 and J is TRBJ2-5, with 12 positions matching TRBD2. CDR3 size: 14 residues. Germline values: CDR1 MNHEY, CDR2 SVGEGT. J lost 6 bases, V lost 4 bases, and 3 bases had no gene match. The CDR3 sequence is CASSLTSGGKTQYF. CDR3 nucleotides: TGTGCCAGCAGTTTGACTAGCGGGGGAAAGACCCAGTACTTC.

The chain employs TRBV3-1 (or the pseudogene TRBV3-2) and TRBJ2-7, with 9 bases that match TRBD1. This CDR3 has 17 amino acids. J gave up 5 bases and V 0 bases, and 11 bases lay outside the gene matches. Germline V gene sequence: CDR1 LGHDT, CDR2 YNNKEL (reference sequence). This CDR3 reads CASSQDGGGTGLNEQYF. The CDR3 DNA is TGTGCCAGCAGCCAAGATGGTGGAGGGACAGGGCTAAACGAGCAGTACTTC.

The CDR3 region is CASSVSSGGGSYEQYF. CDR3 DNA sequence: TGCGCCAGCAGCGTTTCCTCCGGCGGGGGCTCCTACGAGCAGTACTTC. The chain carries TRBV5-1 and TRBJ2-7, with 7 positions matching TRBD2. This CDR3 has 16 amino acids. After removal of 4 bases from V and 0 bases from J, the junction contained 10 bases not matched to a gene. Germline CDR1 SGHRS, CDR2 YFSETQ.

V and J are TRBV5-4 and TRBJ2-7; no definite D call. Trimming stripped 0 bases from V and 5 bases from J, with 3 bases between. CDR1 and CDR2 (germline): SGHNT, YYREEE (reference sequence). The CDR3 extends over 11 amino acids. For the CDR3, the DNA is TGTGCCAGCAGCTTGGCCGACGAGCAGTACTTC. Translation gives CASSLADEQYF.